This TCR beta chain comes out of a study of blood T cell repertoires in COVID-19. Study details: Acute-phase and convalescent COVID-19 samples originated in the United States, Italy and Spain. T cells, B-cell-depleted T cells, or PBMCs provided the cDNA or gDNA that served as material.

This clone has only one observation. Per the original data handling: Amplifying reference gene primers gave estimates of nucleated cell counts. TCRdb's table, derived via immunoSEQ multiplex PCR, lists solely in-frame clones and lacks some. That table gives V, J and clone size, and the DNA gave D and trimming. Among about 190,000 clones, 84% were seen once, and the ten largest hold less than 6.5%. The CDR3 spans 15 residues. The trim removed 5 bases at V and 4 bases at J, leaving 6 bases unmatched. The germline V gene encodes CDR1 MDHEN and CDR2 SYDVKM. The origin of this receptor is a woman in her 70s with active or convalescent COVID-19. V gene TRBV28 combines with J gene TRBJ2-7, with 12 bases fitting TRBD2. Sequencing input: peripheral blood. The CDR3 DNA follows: TGTGCCAGCAGTGTGACTAGCGGGAGTTTATACGAGCAGTACTTC. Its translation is CASSVTSGSLYEQYF.